This is a list of T cell receptor beta chains from one sample in a study of blood T cell repertoires in COVID-19. TCRdb keeps only in-frame clones here, not all; method: immunoSEQ multiplex PCR. Here the sample spans 130,000 or so clones, roughly 88% being singletons. Sequenced input: peripheral blood. The source of these receptors is a woman aged 55-69 years with acute or convalescent COVID-19. CDR3s include the opening cysteine and the closing phenylalanine or tryptophan.

V,CDR3
TRBV28,CASSAGTGLDNEQFF
TRBV7-3,CASSLKGQGTEAFF
TRBV7-2,CASSLVTARDTEAFF
TRBV16,CASSHLGDSGNTIYF
TRBV18,CASSPPSGAYGYTF
TRBV7-9,CASSLVQNYGYTF
TRBV5-1,CASSPGGFTDTQYF
TRBV7-9,CASSLGRTSGATYEQYF
TRBV28,CASSPRTGGNQPQHF
TRBV6-5,CASSTGTGNYGYTF
TRBV12-3/TRBV12-4,CASTRSRGTEAFF
TRBV9,CASSGGQGTIDIQYF
TRBV5-5,CASSFLGGTGNTGELFF
TRBV6-5,CASTMWGISYEQYF
TRBV4-1,CASSQDASGGASGYEQYF
TRBV19,CASSILGQQGRIQPQHF
TRBV6-4,CASSDLGAGGYTF
TRBV5-6,CASSFRQGGEKLFF
TRBV7-6,CASSLGQGYRNNQPQHF
TRBV6-6,CASMLSGGTEAFF
TRBV19,CASRGTGSYEQYF
TRBV5-1,CASSLTGHNEQFF
TRBV6-5,CASSYSGVRGGETQYF
TRBV7-2,CASSPGQGRFYGYTF
TRBV4-1,CASSPWTFSYEQYF
TRBV30,CAWIRGGNTIYF
TRBV5-4,CASSLVGAGNNSPLHF
TRBV28,CASIMRQGAYEQYF
TRBV3-1/TRBV3-2,CASSRMQGLKNGYTF
TRBV11-3,CASSFGQGQQYF
TRBV30,CAWSGAGRGDEGYTF
TRBV5-4,CASSLGTRGPLHF
TRBV3-1/TRBV3-2,CASSQTGGPADTQYF
TRBV5-1,CASSLDSVGNQPQHF
TRBV4-2,CASSQDRGWDGYTF
TRBV18,CASSRQQGIRNYGYTF
TRBV14,CASSPKRAHPSRQVQPQHF
TRBV19,CASSAQTGDYGYTF
TRBV12-3/TRBV12-4,CASSFGGETQYF
TRBV24-1,CATSDLFQGAREKLFF
TRBV18,CASSPPPGTGTEAFF
TRBV7-2,CASSPRRATYEQYF
TRBV15,CATSRGPGGYEQYF
TRBV5-1,CASSLVRGAGYNEQFF
TRBV18,CASSPNDPGTRGPGGYTF
TRBV28,CASSLLAGANTEAFF
TRBV11-3,CASSRDQETQYF
TRBV11-2,CASSLFPSGGDGSYEQYF
TRBV7-9,CASSQNEGSDYTF